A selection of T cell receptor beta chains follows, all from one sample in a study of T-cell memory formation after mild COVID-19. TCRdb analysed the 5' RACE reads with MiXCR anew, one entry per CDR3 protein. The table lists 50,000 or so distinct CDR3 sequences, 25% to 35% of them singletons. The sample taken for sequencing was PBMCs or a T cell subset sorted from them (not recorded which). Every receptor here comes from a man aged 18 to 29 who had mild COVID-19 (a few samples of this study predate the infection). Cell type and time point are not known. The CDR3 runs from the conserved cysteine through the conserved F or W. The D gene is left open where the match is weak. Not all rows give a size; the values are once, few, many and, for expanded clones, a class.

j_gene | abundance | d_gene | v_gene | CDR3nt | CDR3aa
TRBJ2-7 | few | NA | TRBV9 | TGTGCCAGCAGCGTAGTTGCAGGGTTCGACGAGCAGTACTTC | CASSVVAGFDEQYF
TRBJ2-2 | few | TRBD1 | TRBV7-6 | TGTGCCAGCCGCGTCGGACAGGGGTACACCGGGGAGCTGTTTTTT | CASRVGQGYTGELFF
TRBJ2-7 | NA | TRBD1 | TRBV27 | TGTGCCAGCACTGCACAGGGGGCTGATGAGCAGTACTTC | CASTAQGADEQYF
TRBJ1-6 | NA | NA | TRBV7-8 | TGTGCCAGCAGCTGGTACCAGGAGACTGGCCATAATTCACCCCTCCACTTT | CASSWYQETGHNSPLHF
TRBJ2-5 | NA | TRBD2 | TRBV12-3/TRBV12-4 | TGTGCCAGCAGTTTACCCCTAGGGGGACACGGACTAGCGGGGGACCAAGAGACCCAGTACTTC | CASSLPLGGHGLAGDQETQYF
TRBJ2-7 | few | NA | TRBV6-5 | TGTGCCGCCGGGACGCCGGCCTACGAGCAGTACTTC | CAAGTPAYEQYF
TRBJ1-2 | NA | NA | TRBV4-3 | TGCGCCAGCAGCCAACATCGGATCGACTATGGCTACACCTTC | CASSQHRIDYGYTF
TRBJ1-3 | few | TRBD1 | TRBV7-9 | TGTGCCAGCAGTCGACAGGGATTAGGAGGAAACACCATATATTTT | CASSRQGLGGNTIYF
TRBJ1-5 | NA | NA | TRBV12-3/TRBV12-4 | TGTGCCAGCAGTGGCCTGGGGGCTTCGAATCAGCCCCAGCATTTT | CASSGLGASNQPQHF
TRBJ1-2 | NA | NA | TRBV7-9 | TGTGCCAGCAGCTTATTCGGTGCAGGGGACGGCTATGGCTACACCTTC | CASSLFGAGDGYGYTF
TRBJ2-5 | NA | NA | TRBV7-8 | TGTGCCAGCAGCTTAGTTTATCGACACCAAGAGACCCAGTACTTC | CASSLVYRHQETQYF
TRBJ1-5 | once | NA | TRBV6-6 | TGTGCCAGCAGTTACTCGAGTCGTATAGAAACGAATCAGCCCCAGCATTTT | CASSYSSRIETNQPQHF
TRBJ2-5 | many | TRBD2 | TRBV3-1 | TGTGCCAGCAGCCAGTGGACTAGCGGGGGAGATGAGACCCAGTACTTC | CASSQWTSGGDETQYF
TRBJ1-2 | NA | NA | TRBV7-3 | TGTGCCAGCAGCGAATGGCCCGACACCAACTATGGCTACACCTTC | CASSEWPDTNYGYTF
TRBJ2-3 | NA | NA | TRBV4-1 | TGCGCCAGCAGCCAAGCGAGGGCGGGAGATACGCAGTATTTT | CASSQARAGDTQYF
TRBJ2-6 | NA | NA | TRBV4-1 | TGCGCCAGCAGCGGAACAGGAGCCGGGCATACCGCTGGGGCCAACGTCCTGACTTTC | CASSGTGAGHTAGANVLTF
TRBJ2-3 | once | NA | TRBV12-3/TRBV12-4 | TGTGCCAGCAGTTTCGGTCCAGATACGCAGTATTTT | CASSFGPDTQYF
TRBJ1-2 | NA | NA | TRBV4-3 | TGCGCCAGCAGCCAAGAAGGCGGGGGTAACTATGGCTACACCTTC | CASSQEGGGNYGYTF
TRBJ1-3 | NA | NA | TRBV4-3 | TGCGCCAGCAGCCAAGATTTGGGGGGAAACACCATATATTTT | CASSQDLGGNTIYF
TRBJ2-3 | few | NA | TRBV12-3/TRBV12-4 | TGTGCCAGCAGTCCCAGTCTGGATACGCAGTATTTT | CASSPSLDTQYF
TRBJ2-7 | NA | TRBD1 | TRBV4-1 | TGCGCCAGCAGCGCGGCCCGACAGGGGAACTACGAGCAGTACTTC | CASSAARQGNYEQYF
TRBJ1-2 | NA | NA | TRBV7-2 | TGTGCCAGCAGCTTCCTCGCAGGGAATGGCTACACCTTC | CASSFLAGNGYTF
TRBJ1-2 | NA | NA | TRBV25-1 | TGTGCCAGCAGTGGAGGGAGGGGAATCTATGGCTACACCTTC | CASSGGRGIYGYTF
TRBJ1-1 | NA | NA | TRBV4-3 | TGCGCCAGCAGCCAAGGGGCGGGTCGGACGAACACTGAAGCTTTCTTT | CASSQGAGRTNTEAFF
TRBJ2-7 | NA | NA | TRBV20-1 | TGCAGTGCTAGAGGACAGGTGAGCTCCTACGAGCAGTACTTC | CSARGQVSSYEQYF
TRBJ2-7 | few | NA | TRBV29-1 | TGCAGCGTTGAGGCGGAATACTACGAGCAGTACTTC | CSVEAEYYEQYF
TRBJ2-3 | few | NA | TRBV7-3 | TGTGCCAGCAGCTTAAGTCCCCCAGATACGCAGTATTTT | CASSLSPPDTQYF
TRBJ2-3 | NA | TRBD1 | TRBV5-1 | TGCGCCAGCACCTCAGGCAGGGGGATATGGGATACGCAGTATTTT | CASTSGRGIWDTQYF
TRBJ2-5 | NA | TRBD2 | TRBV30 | TGTGCCTGGGCGGGGGACCGCCGGGAGACCCAGTACTTC | CAWAGDRRETQYF
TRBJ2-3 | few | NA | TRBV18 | TGTGCCAGCGGGGAAGAGGATTTGACAGATACGCAGTATTTT | CASGEEDLTDTQYF
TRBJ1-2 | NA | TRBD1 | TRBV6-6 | TGTGCCAGCAGTTTCCAACCCCCAGGGGGAGGCAGCGGCTACACCTTC | CASSFQPPGGGSGYTF
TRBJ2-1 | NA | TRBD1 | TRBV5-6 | TGTGCCAGCAGATCCGGAGGCTATCGGGACAGGGGGATTAGCTCCTACAATGAGCAGTTCTTC | CASRSGGYRDRGISSYNEQFF
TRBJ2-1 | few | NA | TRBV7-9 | TGTGCCAGCAGCTTAGAGGTCGCGGGTTCCTCCTACAATGAGCAGTTCTTC | CASSLEVAGSSYNEQFF
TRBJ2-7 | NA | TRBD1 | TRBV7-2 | TGTGCCAGCAGCTTAGATCGAAGGACAGGGGGACTCTTC | CASSLDRRTGGLF
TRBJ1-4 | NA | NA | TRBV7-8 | TGTGCCAGCAGCCCCTTTGAGGGCTTGAATGAAAAACTGTTTTTT | CASSPFEGLNEKLFF
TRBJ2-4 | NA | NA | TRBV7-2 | TGTGCCAGCAGCTTCCGGGACGGGGAAAACATTCAGTACTTC | CASSFRDGENIQYF
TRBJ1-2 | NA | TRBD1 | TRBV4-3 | TGCGCCAGCAGCCGTACTATAGACAGGGGCCCTAACTATGGCTACACCTTC | CASSRTIDRGPNYGYTF
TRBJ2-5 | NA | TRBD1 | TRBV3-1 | TGTGCCAGCAGCCAAGTGGGACAGGCTTACTCAAGAGGGACCCAGTACTTC | CASSQVGQAYSRGTQYF
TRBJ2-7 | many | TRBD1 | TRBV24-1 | TGTGCCACTCGCGAAACCGGGACAGGGGGCGCTGAGGCCGGTTACGAGCAGTACTTC | CATRETGTGGAEAGYEQYF
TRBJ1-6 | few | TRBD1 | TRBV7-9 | TGTGCCAGCAGCTCTGGACAGGAGCTTGGTTATTCACCCCTCCACTTT | CASSSGQELGYSPLHF
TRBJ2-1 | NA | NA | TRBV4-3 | TGCGCCAGCAGCCATGGAGGGGGCCGGGGAAGCAATGAGCAGTTCTTC | CASSHGGGRGSNEQFF
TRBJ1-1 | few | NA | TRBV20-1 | TGCAGTGCTAGCCAGGGTAGTGCGACTGAAGCTTTCTTT | CSASQGSATEAFF
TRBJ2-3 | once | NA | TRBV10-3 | TGTGCCATCAGTGAGCTCACAGATACGCAGTATTTT | CAISELTDTQYF
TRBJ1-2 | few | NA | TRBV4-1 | TGCGCCAGCAGCCAAGTCGGGGGTGGCTACACCTTC | CASSQVGGGYTF
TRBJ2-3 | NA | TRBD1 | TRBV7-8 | TGTGCCAGCAGGTTGACAGGGGGCCTTGGCACAGATACGCAGTATTTT | CASRLTGGLGTDTQYF
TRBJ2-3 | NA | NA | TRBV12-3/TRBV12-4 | TGTGCCAGCAGTTTAGCGCTGGATGGGGTAACAGATACGCAGTATTTT | CASSLALDGVTDTQYF
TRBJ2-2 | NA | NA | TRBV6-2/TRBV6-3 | TGTGCCAGCAGAGAGGGTAGGGAGGCCACCGGGGAGCTGTTTTTT | CASREGREATGELFF
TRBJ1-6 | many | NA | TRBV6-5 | TGTGCCAGCAGTTATGGGTCCACCACCGACTATAATTCACCCCTCCACTTT | CASSYGSTTDYNSPLHF
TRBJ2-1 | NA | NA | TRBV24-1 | TGTGCCACCAGTGGAGGGGGACGGCAGTTCTTC | CATSGGGRQFF
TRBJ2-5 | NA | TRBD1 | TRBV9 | TGTGCCAGCAGCGGACAGGGGCAGAAAGAGACCCAGTACTTC | CASSGQGQKETQYF
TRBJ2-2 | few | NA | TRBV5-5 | TGTGCCAGCAGCTTGCTGGGGCCCATGGGCGGGGAGCTGTTTTTT | CASSLLGPMGGELFF
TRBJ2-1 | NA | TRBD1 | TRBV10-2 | TGCGCCAGCACTGGGACAGGGTGGGATGAGCAGTTCTTC | CASTGTGWDEQFF
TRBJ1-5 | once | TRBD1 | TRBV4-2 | TGTGCCAGCAGCCAAGATGACTGGGACAGGGGTAGCAATCAGCCCCAGCATTTT | CASSQDDWDRGSNQPQHF